This T cell receptor (beta chain) was recovered during a study of T cells after yellow fever vaccination. TCRdb fed the 5' RACE reads into MiXCR, producing one record per CDR3 protein. The data hold some 420,000 distinct CDR3 sequences, with over 15% observed a single time. The CDR3 extends over 14 amino acids. With 2 bases removed from V and 2 bases from J, the gap between germline ends came to 10 bases. This clonotype was seen only a few times. The chain uses TRBV12-3 or TRBV12-4 and TRBJ2-7, with D perhaps TRBD2 (5 bases). The source of this sequence is a man between 18 and 35 years old who received the YFV17D yellow fever vaccine. Here the sequenced sample was PBMCs, taken before the yellow fever booster vaccination. The CDR3 sequence: CASSLFRGTYEQYF. For the CDR3, the DNA is TGTGCCAGCAGTTTATTTCGGGGTACCTACGAGCAGTACTTC.